A selection of T cell receptor beta chains follows, all from one sample in a study of post-analysis software for immune sequencing data. TCRdb reanalysed the PCR reads using MiXCR and keeps one entry per CDR3 protein. The repertoire has 650,000 to 850,000 distinct CDR3 sequences, approximately 57% of them found once; the top ten carry approximately 4.5%. Sequenced material: blood. These TCRs come from a girl aged 5-17 years with multiple sclerosis. Each CDR3 is given with its conserved first and last residue. A D gene is named only where the DNA matches it firmly. Size is omitted from some rows. Given values are once, few, many or a class for expanded clones.

TRBV7-2	few	TRBJ1-2	TRBD1	TGTGCCAGCAGCCCAACAGGGGGGTGGGGCTACACCTTC	CASSPTGGWGYTF
TRBV7-9	.	TRBJ2-1	.	TGTGCCAGCAGCTTAGACCCCTCGCTGACGCTTTACAATGAGCAGTTCTTC	CASSLDPSLTLYNEQFF
TRBV20-1	.	TRBJ2-5	.	TGCTCCAGCAGGGGCGAGGGAAGCCATGGGACCCAGTACTTC	CSSRGEGSHGTQYF
TRBV29-1	few	TRBJ2-7	TRBD2	TGCAGCGTGGGGGGACTAGCGGCGATCGAGCAGTACTTC	CSVGGLAAIEQYF
TRBV12-3/TRBV12-4	.	TRBJ2-2	TRBD2	TGTGCCACCCTCAGCGGGATGGTAACCGGGGAGCTGTTTTTT	CATLSGMVTGELFF
TRBV25-1	few	TRBJ1-2	.	TGTGCCAGCAGTAGTTCCGTAGGGTATGGCTACACCTTC	CASSSSVGYGYTF
TRBV7-2	.	TRBJ2-3	TRBD2	TGTGCCAGCAGCTTAGCTCGGCCTAGCGGGGGTCAAGGTACGCAGTATTTT	CASSLARPSGGQGTQYF
TRBV15	.	TRBJ2-7	.	TGTGCCACCAGCAGAGATGGGGCCAGGGCGTCCTACGAGCAGTACTTC	CATSRDGARASYEQYF
TRBV4-1	few	TRBJ2-6	TRBD1	TGCGCCAGCAGCCAAGGTTCGCAGGGGGCCCTCATCTCTGGGGCCAACGTCCTGACTTTC	CASSQGSQGALISGANVLTF
TRBV28	few	TRBJ2-7	.	TGTGCCAGCAGTTTATCCCTCGCGTTGGGGAACTCCTACGAGCAGTACTTC	CASSLSLALGNSYEQYF
TRBV7-3	.	TRBJ2-3	TRBD2	TGTGCCCGCAGCTTAGATGGACTAGCGGGGGCCAACACAGATACGCAGTATTTT	CARSLDGLAGANTDTQYF
TRBV20-1	few	TRBJ2-3	.	TGCAGTGCTAGAGACCGGGTGGATACGCAGTATTTT	CSARDRVDTQYF
TRBV3-1	few	TRBJ1-1	TRBD1	TGTGCCAGCAACCCAGGAACAGGGGTAGTCACTGAAGCTTTCTTT	CASNPGTGVVTEAFF
TRBV5-1	.	TRBJ2-3	TRBD2	TGCGCCAGCACGGAGACTAGCATCCCAGATACGCAGTATTTT	CASTETSIPDTQYF
TRBV9	few	TRBJ1-4	TRBD1	TGTGCCAGCAGCACTCGGAAAGACCGGGACAGGGGACGCGAAAAACTGTTTTTT	CASSTRKDRDRGREKLFF
TRBV10-3	few	TRBJ1-2	TRBD1	TGTGCCATCAGTGAGAACACAGGGGGCGCCGGTTCCTATGGCTACACCTTC	CAISENTGGAGSYGYTF
TRBV7-9	.	TRBJ2-3	.	TGTGCCAGCAGTCCACCGGGACTCCCGGGGGCAGATACGCAGTATTTT	CASSPPGLPGADTQYF
TRBV7-9	.	TRBJ2-5	TRBD2	TGTGCCAGCAGCAGCGGGAGATCGGGCCGGGAGACCCAGTACTTC	CASSSGRSGRETQYF
TRBV12-5	few	TRBJ1-5	.	TGTGCTAGTGGTTTGTACGACAGAAGCAACAGCAATCAGCCCCAGCATTTT	CASGLYDRSNSNQPQHF
TRBV28	.	TRBJ2-7	TRBD1	TGTGCCAGCAGTCAACAGGGGCCGCCCTACGAGCAGTACTTC	CASSQQGPPYEQYF
TRBV6-4	.	TRBJ2-1	.	TGTGCCAGCAGTGACTCGTGGGGGAGAACCTACAATGAGCAGTTCTTC	CASSDSWGRTYNEQFF
TRBV25-1	.	TRBJ2-7	.	TGTGCCAGCAGTGGGTCCCCTAGCTGGGAGAGAGGAAACGAGCAGTACTTC	CASSGSPSWERGNEQYF